This is a list of T cell receptor beta chains from one sample in a study of T cells after yellow fever vaccination. MiXCR, run by TCRdb on the 5' RACE reads, gives a single entry per CDR3 protein. The profile shows 230,000 or so distinct CDR3 sequences, around 6.7% of them singletons. The sequencing here drew on CD4+ T cells sorted from PBMCs, taken on the day of the yellow fever booster vaccination. The source is a man aged 25 to 45 who received the YFV17D yellow fever vaccine. Each CDR3 is given with its conserved first and last residue. A D gene is named only where the DNA matches it firmly. The size entry is marked missing in some rows and otherwise reads once, few, many or a size class.

V	D	size	J	CDR3	DNA
TRBV5-5	TRBD2	-	TRBJ2-5	CASSLRPTSGRSETQYF	TGTGCCAGCAGCTTGCGACCGACTAGCGGGAGATCGGAGACCCAGTACTTC
TRBV30	-	-	TRBJ1-3	CAWRGLTSGNTIYF	TGTGCCTGGAGGGGACTGACGTCTGGAAACACCATATATTTT
TRBV28	TRBD1	many	TRBJ1-5	CASIPGQGYQPQHF	TGTGCCAGCATCCCTGGACAGGGGTATCAGCCCCAGCATTTT
TRBV25-1	-	many	TRBJ2-4	CASSDSPARGENIQYF	TGTGCCAGCAGTGATTCCCCGGCCAGGGGGGAGAACATTCAGTACTTC
TRBV20-1	TRBD1	-	TRBJ2-7	CSAIPGQGGEQYF	TGCAGTGCTATCCCGGGACAGGGAGGCGAGCAGTACTTC
TRBV19	-	few	TRBJ2-4	CASSIGLQGRRNIQYF	TGTGCCAGTAGTATCGGCCTACAGGGGAGGAGAAACATTCAGTACTTC
TRBV19	-	few	TRBJ1-5	CASSDNLSHQPQHF	TGTGCCAGTAGCGACAACCTTTCTCATCAGCCCCAGCATTTT
TRBV20-1	-	many	TRBJ2-7	CSARDRVVDEQYF	TGCAGTGCTAGAGACCGAGTCGTGGACGAGCAGTACTTC
TRBV29-1	-	many	TRBJ1-1	CSVQGMGYGAFF	TGCAGCGTCCAAGGGATGGGTTATGGAGCTTTCTTT
TRBV5-5	TRBD2	-	TRBJ2-1	CASSFSSGRPTSYNEQFF	TGTGCCAGCAGCTTCTCTAGCGGGAGGCCCACCTCCTACAATGAGCAGTTCTTC
TRBV20-1	TRBD2	few	TRBJ2-5	CSARDLMSSGSLGYQETQYF	TGCAGTGCTAGAGATTTGATGTCTAGCGGGAGCTTAGGGTACCAAGAGACCCAGTACTTC
TRBV24-1	-	few	TRBJ1-5	CATGANQPQHF	TGTGCCACCGGTGCCAATCAGCCCCAGCATTTT
TRBV7-7	-	many	TRBJ2-2	CASSPRVVTGELFF	TGTGCCAGTTCTCCGAGGGTGGTCACCGGGGAGCTGTTTTTT
TRBV7-2	-	-	TRBJ2-1	CASSWGSDNEQFF	TGTGCCAGCAGCTGGGGGAGCGACAATGAGCAGTTCTTC
TRBV7-8	-	many	TRBJ2-5	CASSRAGLGETQYF	TGTGCCAGCAGCCGCGCGGGGCTGGGGGAGACCCAGTACTTC
TRBV6-1	-	few	TRBJ1-5	CASQEGDNQPQHF	TGTGCCAGTCAAGAAGGGGACAATCAGCCCCAGCATTTT
TRBV10-3	-	-	TRBJ1-1	CAISGGGGLENTEAFF	TGTGCCATCAGTGGAGGGGGGGGTCTCGAGAACACTGAAGCTTTCTTT
TRBV27	-	-	TRBJ1-4	CASRSLGQGNEELFF	TGTGCCAGCAGATCCCTCGGGCAGGGGAATGAAGAACTGTTTTTT
TRBV4-3	TRBD1	few	TRBJ1-6	CASSQDLQGYNSPLHF	TGCGCCAGCAGCCAAGATTTACAGGGGTACAATTCACCCCTCCACTTT
TRBV5-6	-	many	TRBJ2-3	CASYSFKTDTQYF	TGTGCCAGCTATTCTTTTAAGACAGATACGCAGTATTTT
TRBV19	-	few	TRBJ1-1	CASSSGRGLNTEAFF	TGTGCCAGTAGTAGCGGGCGAGGTTTGAACACTGAAGCTTTCTTT
TRBV6-4	-	many	TRBJ1-2	CASSDGHNYGYTF	TGTGCCAGCAGTGATGGGCACAACTATGGCTACACCTTC
TRBV5-6	-	few	TRBJ2-1	CASSFGKSYNEQFF	TGTGCCAGCAGCTTTGGCAAATCCTACAATGAGCAGTTCTTC
TRBV25-1	-	few	TRBJ1-5	CASSEYETERGNHSNQPQHF	TGTGCCAGCAGTGAATATGAAACTGAGCGGGGGAATCATAGCAATCAGCCCCAGCATTTT
TRBV4-2	-	many	TRBJ2-1	CASSQPDGSSYNEQFF	TGTGCCAGCAGCCAGCCGGACGGGAGCTCCTACAATGAGCAGTTCTTC
TRBV19	-	many	TRBJ1-6	CASAGQTNSPLHF	TGTGCCTCCGCGGGACAAACTAATTCACCCCTCCACTTT
TRBV6-1	-	-	TRBJ2-5	CASGDQYQETQYF	TGTGCCAGCGGGGATCAGTACCAAGAGACCCAGTACTTC
TRBV20-1	TRBD2	-	TRBJ2-5	CSARLAGVEETQYF	TGCAGTGCTAGGCTAGCGGGAGTCGAAGAGACCCAGTACTTC
TRBV5-1	-	many	TRBJ1-6	CASSSEEGRSPLHF	TGCGCCAGCAGTTCAGAAGAGGGGAGATCACCCCTCCACTTT
TRBV4-3	-	-	TRBJ1-6	CASSQDTSSPLHF	TGCGCCAGCAGCCAAGACACCAGTTCACCCCTCCACTTT
TRBV27	-	-	TRBJ2-2	CASIPRAGWTGELFF	TGTGCCAGCATTCCCAGAGCGGGTTGGACCGGGGAGCTGTTTTTT
TRBV6-1	TRBD1	few	TRBJ2-1	CASLQGNGWNEQFF	TGTGCCAGCCTACAGGGGAATGGGTGGAATGAGCAGTTCTTC
TRBV9	-	many	TRBJ2-3	CASSVGLADTQYF	TGTGCCAGCAGCGTAGGATTGGCAGATACGCAGTATTTT
TRBV6-1	TRBD1	-	TRBJ2-2	CATIKDRGHTGELFF	TGTGCCACCATCAAAGACAGGGGGCACACCGGGGAGCTGTTTTTT
TRBV7-2	TRBD1	few	TRBJ2-7	CASSAGTGSEQYF	TGTGCCAGCAGCGCCGGGACAGGGTCCGAGCAGTACTTC
TRBV19	-	-	TRBJ2-5	CASSMMGRQTQYF	TGTGCCAGTAGTATGATGGGGCGGCAGACCCAGTACTTC
TRBV29-1	-	many	TRBJ2-1	CSVPYSGENNEQFF	TGCAGCGTCCCTTATAGCGGAGAAAACAATGAGCAGTTCTTC
TRBV30	-	-	TRBJ2-3	CAWSVPRGVLTDTQYF	TGTGCCTGGAGTGTACCTAGAGGGGTTTTGACAGATACGCAGTATTTT
TRBV21-1	-	-	TRBJ2-7	CAISRDSWVSYEQYF	TGTGCCATTTCCCGGGACTCATGGGTCTCCTACGAGCAGTACTTC
TRBV27	-	-	TRBJ2-5	CASSFSGFQETQYF	TGTGCCAGCAGTTTTTCGGGTTTCCAAGAGACCCAGTACTTC
TRBV7-9	-	many	TRBJ2-7	CASTASREQYF	TGTGCCAGCACTGCTAGTAGGGAGCAGTACTTC
TRBV4-2	TRBD1	-	TRBJ1-1	CASSQAGVGGGGTEAFF	TGTGCCAGCAGCCAAGCGGGAGTGGGAGGGGGCGGCACTGAAGCTTTCTTT
TRBV4-3	TRBD2	few	TRBJ2-3	CASSQGTSGRSTDTQYF	TGCGCCAGCAGCCAAGGGACTAGCGGGAGGAGCACAGATACGCAGTATTTT
TRBV12-5	-	-	TRBJ2-5	CASGLSGAQYF	TGTGCTAGTGGTTTGTCGGGGGCCCAGTACTTC
TRBV11-2	-	few	TRBJ2-7	CASSPLGSRAYEQYF	TGTGCCAGCAGCCCCCTCGGTAGCCGAGCCTACGAGCAGTACTTC
TRBV12-3/TRBV12-4	-	-	TRBJ1-1	CASSLERLTEAFF	TGTGCCAGCAGTTTAGAAAGGTTAACTGAAGCTTTCTTT
TRBV29-1	TRBD1	many	TRBJ1-5	CSVGGTDLNQPQHF	TGCAGCGTTGGCGGGACAGACCTCAATCAGCCCCAGCATTTT
TRBV28	-	-	TRBJ2-3	CASSTPSDTQYF	TGTGCCAGCAGTACCCCCTCAGATACGCAGTATTTT
TRBV29-1	-	few	TRBJ1-2	CSVGAGRLGYGYTF	TGCAGCGTTGGGGCAGGGCGGCTCGGCTATGGCTACACCTTC
TRBV4-3	-	-	TRBJ1-6	CASSQAYQLDNSPLHF	TGCGCCAGCAGCCAAGCCTATCAGTTGGATAATTCACCCCTCCACTTT
TRBV29-1	TRBD1	-	TRBJ1-1	CSGCQGQGTEAFF	TGCAGCGGATGTCAGGGACAGGGGACTGAAGCTTTCTTT
TRBV7-9	-	few	TRBJ2-7	CASRSGLYYEQYF	TGTGCCAGCAGATCCGGACTGTACTACGAGCAGTACTTC
TRBV19	-	few	TRBJ1-3	CASSPRTAAGNTIYF	TGTGCCAGTAGTCCGCGGACAGCTGCTGGAAACACCATATATTTT
TRBV6-5	-	many	TRBJ1-1	CASSWTQMNTEAFF	TGTGCCAGCAGTTGGACACAAATGAACACTGAAGCTTTCTTT
TRBV5-1	-	many	TRBJ2-5	CASSFWVMTQGAKETQYF	TGCGCCAGCAGCTTCTGGGTGATGACGCAGGGTGCTAAGGAGACCCAGTACTTC
TRBV6-1	TRBD2	-	TRBJ2-3	CASGRGAGRKADTQYF	TGTGCCAGCGGACGAGGGGCCGGGAGGAAGGCAGATACGCAGTATTTT
TRBV20-1	TRBD2	-	TRBJ2-1	CSARKAGDTANEQFF	TGCAGTGCTAGGAAAGCGGGAGACACTGCCAATGAGCAGTTCTTC